This T cell receptor (beta chain) derives from a study of blood T cell repertoires in COVID-19. Study overall: The samples span acute and convalescent COVID-19 from the United States, Italy and Spain. From T cells, B-cell-depleted T cells, or PBMCs came the material, which was cDNA or gDNA.

Original analysis: Reference gene primer amplification gave estimated nucleated cell counts. Only in-frame clones appear in the TCRdb table, and some are missing; sequencing was by immunoSEQ multiplex PCR. For V, J and clone size, that table is used; D and trimming come from the DNA. The sample contains 100,000 to 150,000 clones, approximately 82% of which appear only once. Both ends counted, the CDR3 spans 15 residues. Germline CDR1 is MDHEN and CDR2 is SYDVKM. On this clone: The DNA is omitted, as the CDR3 cannot be located on it reliably, and the CDR3 follows TCRdb's listing.

The specimen sequenced was peripheral blood. This rearrangement joins TRBV28 to TRBJ1-2; whether TRBD1, the table's D call, matches the DNA was not checked. This clonotype was sampled from a man aged 60-69 years with acute or convalescent COVID-19. This CDR3 reads CASSTSGQGSYGYTF.